Each of the 24 T cell receptor beta chains below was sequenced from the same sample in a study of T cell changes during pregnancy in multiple sclerosis. Clones were sequenced by immunoSEQ multiplex PCR, and TCRdb holds only the in-frame ones, with some missing. The data hold around 36,000 clones, with around 90% observed a single time. This sample comprised peripheral blood, obtained before pregnancy. The receptors were gathered from a female donor with multiple sclerosis, enrolled in a pregnancy study.

The CDR3 region is CASSPDPIAGGETQYF. Written as DNA, the CDR3 is TGTGCCAGCAGTCCCGATCCTATAGCGGGAGGAGAGACCCAGTACTTC. This chain joins TRBV6-6 and TRBJ2-5, with 10 bases identical to TRBD2. CDR3 length equals 16 residues. V was clipped by 5 bases and J by 4 bases; unmatched bases: 10. The V gene's germline CDR1 is MNHNY and CDR2 SVGAGI (reference sequence).

The chain joins TRBV28 to TRBJ2-2, with a tentative D call TRBD2 (6 bases). CDR1 and CDR2 (germline): MDHEN, SYDVKM. This CDR3 is 16 amino acids long. V gave up 2 bases and J gave up 6 bases, with 16 bases separating them. CDR3 residues: CASSLGVSGGAGELFF. CDR3 nucleotides: TGTGCCAGCAGTTTAGGGGTTAGCGGTGGGGCCGGGGAGCTGTTTTTT.

The rearrangement links TRBV27 to TRBJ2-1; 13 bases are a match to TRBD2. The junction had 11 bases not matched to a gene; V was cut back by 3 bases and J by 15 bases. This CDR3 has 15 amino acids. Per germline, CDR1 MNHEY and CDR2 SMNVEV (reference sequence). The CDR3 sequence: CASSFYPGLAGLSFF. CDR3 bases: TGTGCCAGCAGTTTCTACCCGGGACTAGCGGGACTCTCGTTCTTC.

The chain couples TRBV19 to TRBJ2-2; the D gene is possibly TRBD2 (6 bases). Germline V lookup: CDR1 LNHDA, CDR2 SQIVND (reference sequence). Trimming took 8 bases from V and 6 from J, leaving 19 bases between them. CDR3 length equals 15 residues. The CDR3 nucleotides read TGTGCCAGTGCGGGAATCGACCGGGACGCCGGGGAGCTGTTTTTT. Its translation: CASAGIDRDAGELFF. The full variable domain, rest sourced from reference TRBV19 and TRBJ2-2, is DGGITQSPKYLFRKEGQNVTLSCEQNLNHDAMYWYRQDPGQGLRLIYYSQIVNDFQKGDIAEGYSVSREKKESFPLTVTSAQKNPTAFYLCASAGIDRDAGELFFGEGSRLTVL.

This clone was counted a single time. The chain joins TRBV2 to TRBJ2-3; possibly TRBD1 for D (6 bases). Germline CDR1 SNHLY, CDR2 FYNNEI. The CDR3 totals 15 residues. With 2 bases removed from V and 1 base from J, the gap between germline ends came to 10 bases. CDR3 coding DNA: TGTGCCAGCAGTGAAATAGAGGGGGGCACAGATACGCAGTATTTT. Translating it yields CASSEIEGGTDTQYF.

V usage is TRBV7-2 and J usage is TRBJ1-5; D may be TRBD1 (5 bases). V lost 5 bases to trimming and J lost 7 bases, with 21 bases between them. The CDR3 loop spans 16 amino acids. Looked up from germline, CDR1 is SGHTA and CDR2 is FQGNSA. In nucleotides, the CDR3 is TGTGCCAGCAGCCTATACAGGTTACCTATCGAACAGCCCCAGCATTTT. Encoded protein: CASSLYRLPIEQPQHF.

The chain has TRBV5-1 and TRBJ2-1; TRBD1 aligns across 7 bases. V lost 4 bases to trimming and J lost 0 bases; unmatched junction nucleotides: 4. CDR3 length: 15 amino acids. The V gene's germline CDR1 is SGHRS and CDR2 YFSETQ. The DNA of the CDR3 is TGCGCCAGCAGCGTCGGACAGGCCTCCTACAATGAGCAGTTCTTC. Its protein product is CASSVGQASYNEQFF.

The CDR3: CASSFWTAGSADTQYF. The CDR3 coding sequence is TGTGCCAGCAGCTTCTGGACAGCGGGATCCGCAGATACGCAGTATTTT. The chain carries TRBV7-9 and TRBJ2-3; perhaps TRBD2 as D (7 bases). V was trimmed by 3 bases and J by 4 bases, leaving 17 bases between them. The length of the CDR3 is 16 residues. Germline CDR1 is SEHNR and CDR2 is FQNEAQ (reference sequence).

The rearrangement links TRBV7-9 to TRBJ2-7; weak D call: TRBD2 (6 bases). Germline V lookup: CDR1 SEHNR, CDR2 FQNEAQ (reference sequence). CDR3 size: 16 residues. Trimming left V 1 base short and J 4 bases short, with 17 bases between. CDR3 nucleotide sequence: TGTGCCAGCAGCTTAGAGACCTTAGCGGACGGTTACGAGCAGTACTTC. Protein sequence: CASSLETLADGYEQYF.

The chain recombines TRBV11-2 with TRBJ2-1, with TRBD2 matching 12 bases. There are 15 residues in the CDR3. V was pared by 6 bases and J by 7 bases, with 7 bases of the junction left unmatched. Per germline, CDR1 SGHAT and CDR2 FQNNGV. In DNA, the CDR3 is TGTGCCAGCAGACTAGCGGGAGGCCAGGGAAATGAGCAGTTCTTC. As protein: CASRLAGGQGNEQFF.

The sample holds a few counts of this clone. V gene TRBV21-1 combines with J gene TRBJ1-2; whether TRBD1, the table's D call, matches the DNA was not checked. TRBV21-1 is annotated as a pseudogene. The CDR3 runs 15 residues. The CDR3 coding sequence is TGTGCCAGCAGAAGACAGGCCCGGCGGGACTATGGCTACACCTTC. This encodes CASRRQARRDYGYTF.

The chain has TRBV6-5 and TRBJ2-7; 9 bases fit TRBD2. With 4 bases clipped from V and 0 bases from J, the junction kept 1 base outside the gene matches. The CDR3 runs 14 residues. Per germline, CDR1 MNHEY and CDR2 SVGAGI. For the CDR3, the DNA is TGTGCCAGCAGTTGCGGGAGGGCCTCCTACGAGCAGTACTTC. This translates into CASSCGRASYEQYF.

Written as DNA, the CDR3 is TGTGCCAGCAGCAAAGGCCAGGAAAGCAATCAGCCCCAGCATTTT. Encoded protein: CASSKGQESNQPQHF. The chain couples TRBV6-6 to TRBJ1-5, with no clear D. Germline V CDR1 and CDR2: MNHNY, SVGAGI (reference sequence). CDR3 size: 15 residues. The ends were cut back, 6 bases at V and 1 base at J, with 13 bases in the middle.

V usage is TRBV11-3 and J usage is TRBJ2-2; perhaps TRBD2 as D (5 bases). Germline V CDR1 and CDR2: SGHNT, YENEEA. This CDR3 has 15 residues. Trimming removed 1 base at V and 4 bases at J, with 10 bases between. CDR3 amino acids: CASSLAGSGTGELFF. CDR3 nucleotides: TGTGCCAGCAGCTTAGCGGGGAGCGGCACCGGGGAGCTGTTTTTT.

The chain's CDR3 is CASSSDSFSSYEQYF. DNA for the CDR3: TGTGCCAGCAGCTCCGACAGCTTCAGCTCCTACGAGCAGTACTTC. This rearrangement joins TRBV6-1 to TRBJ2-7, with D possibly matching TRBD1 (5 bases). This CDR3 contains 15 residues. The germline V gene encodes CDR1 MNHNS and CDR2 SASEGT. The V end lost 6 bases, the J end lost 0 bases, and 15 bases lay between the germline ends.

V gene TRBV30 combines with J gene TRBJ2-1, with D perhaps matching TRBD2 (6 bases). Germline V gene sequence: CDR1 GTSNPN, CDR2 SVGIG (reference sequence). V was shortened by 4 bases and J by 7 bases, with 20 bases between the two germline ends. The CDR3 runs 15 residues. This CDR3 reads CAWTLSGAMWNEQFF. In DNA, the CDR3 is TGTGCCTGGACGTTATCGGGAGCCATGTGGAATGAGCAGTTCTTC.

The chain couples TRBV2 to TRBJ2-2; maybe TRBD1 (6 bases). Deletions cut 6 bases from V and 2 bases from J, with 13 bases between. The CDR3 covers 15 residues. CDR1 and CDR2 from the germline V gene are SNHLY and FYNNEI. The CDR3 DNA sequence: TGTGCCAGCAGAGGGGGACGGGACAACACCGGGGAGCTGTTTTTT. Amino acid sequence: CASRGGRDNTGELFF.

The rearrangement links TRBV28 to TRBJ1-1; TRBD1 agrees at 11 bases. Germline CDR1 reads MDHEN; CDR2 reads SYDVKM. This CDR3 contains 14 residues. J was trimmed by 6 bases and V by 6 bases; bases with no gene match: 6. CDR3 residues: CASSSGQGESEAFF. CDR3 nucleotides: TGTGCCAGCAGCTCGGGACAGGGGGAATCTGAAGCTTTCTTT. The full variable domain, with the rest looked up from reference TRBV28 and TRBJ1-1, is DVKVTQSSRYLVKRTGEKVFLECVQDMDHENMFWYRQDPGLGLRLIYFSYDVKMKEKGDIPEGYSVSREKKERFSLILESASTNQTSMYLCASSSGQGESEAFFGQGTRLTVV.

The rearrangement joins TRBV6-1 to TRBJ2-1, with 12 bases identical to TRBD2. The CDR3 length is 15 residues. Per the germline V gene, CDR1 is MNHNS and CDR2 is SASEGT. With V trimmed by 5 bases and J by 7 bases, 6 bases remained unmatched. DNA for the CDR3: TGTGCCAGCAGTCCCCTAGCGGGAGGGACGAATGAGCAGTTCTTC. It specifies CASSPLAGGTNEQFF.

This sequence joins TRBV27 and TRBJ2-1, with 7 bases matching TRBD1. The CDR3 is made up of 16 amino acids. Germline trimming cut 5 bases from V and 3 bases from J; bases unmatched to any gene: 10. Looked up from germline, CDR1 is MNHEY and CDR2 is SMNVEV (reference sequence). The CDR3 loop reads CASSPTTGLDYNEQFF. The CDR3 DNA reads as TGTGCCAGCAGTCCGACGACAGGGTTGGACTACAATGAGCAGTTCTTC.

V gene TRBV7-9 combines with J gene TRBJ2-3; possibly TRBD2 for D (6 bases). This CDR3 contains 18 residues. Germline CDR1 SEHNR, CDR2 FQNEAQ (reference sequence). V dropped 2 bases and J dropped 0 bases, with 18 bases sitting between them. The CDR3 region has the DNA TGTGCCAGCAGCTTAAGCGAGATAGCGGAGCGTAGCACAGATACGCAGTATTTT. Encoded protein: CASSLSEIAERSTDTQYF.

This clone was seen a handful of times. V is TRBV28 and J is TRBJ1-5; D might be TRBD1 (6 bases). The CDR3 runs 15 residues. Germline CDR1 and CDR2: MDHEN and SYDVKM. V was cut by 5 bases and J by 7 bases, with 18 bases left in between. CDR3 protein: CASSPQGQGDQPQHF. The DNA for the CDR3 is TGTGCCAGCAGTCCGCAGGGACAAGGAGACCAGCCCCAGCATTTT.

V and J are TRBV11-2 and TRBJ2-7; 9 bases are shared with TRBD2. Losses at the gene ends were 6 bases for V and 2 bases for J; bases not matched to a gene: 11. CDR1 SGHAT and CDR2 FQNNGV come from the germline V gene. The CDR3 has 16 amino acids. CDR3 DNA: TGTGCCAGCAGTGATTTCGGTCTAGCGGGGACCTACGAGCAGTACTTC. Protein product: CASSDFGLAGTYEQYF.

This clone was counted a few times. The chain combines TRBV14 with TRBJ1-4; tentatively, D is TRBD1 (5 bases). Per germline, CDR1 SGHDN and CDR2 FVKESK. CDR3 length equals 13 residues. With 5 bases removed from V and 8 bases from J, the gap between germline ends came to 12 bases. The CDR3 coding sequence is TGTGCCAGCAGCTCCGACAGACGCGAAAAACTGTTTTTT. Amino acid sequence: CASSSDRREKLFF. The variable domain in full, completed from reference TRBV14 and TRBJ1-4, reads EAGVTQFPSHSVIEKGQTVTLRCDPISGHDNLYWYRRVMGKEIKFLLHFVKESKQDESGMPNNRFLAERTGGTYSTLKVQPAELEDSGVYFCASSSDRREKLFFGSGTQLSVL.